This T cell receptor (beta chain) was found in a study of siplizumab effects on memory and regulatory T cells. Study-wide results and limits: Mapping to unstimulated subsets was achieved for only a minor fraction of alloreactive clones.

This CDR3 comprises 12 residues. Deletions cut 4 bases from V and 1 base from J, with 5 bases between. Germline V gives CDR1 SGHRS, CDR2 YFSETQ. The study assayed around 9.2 x 10^4 TCR templates per sample. TCRdb keeps only in-frame clones here, not all; method: immunoSEQ multiplex PCR. The data hold about 100,000 clones, with 94% observed a single time. As regards this clone: What it binds is unknown.

V usage is TRBV5-1 and J usage is TRBJ2-5; D is undetermined. Sequenced: non-Treg CD4+ T cells sorted from blood. The TCR comes from a human donor in good health. CDR3 region: CASSTGQETQYF. CDR3 nucleotide sequence: TGCGCCAGCAGCACGGGCCAAGAGACCCAGTACTTC. Supplemented by reference TRBV5-1 and TRBJ2-5, the full variable domain reads KAGVTQTPRYLIKTRGQQVTLSCSPISGHRSVSWYQQTPGQGLQFLFEYFSETQRNKGNFPGRFSGRQFSNSRSEMNVSTLELGDSALYLCASSTGQETQYFGPGTRLLVL.